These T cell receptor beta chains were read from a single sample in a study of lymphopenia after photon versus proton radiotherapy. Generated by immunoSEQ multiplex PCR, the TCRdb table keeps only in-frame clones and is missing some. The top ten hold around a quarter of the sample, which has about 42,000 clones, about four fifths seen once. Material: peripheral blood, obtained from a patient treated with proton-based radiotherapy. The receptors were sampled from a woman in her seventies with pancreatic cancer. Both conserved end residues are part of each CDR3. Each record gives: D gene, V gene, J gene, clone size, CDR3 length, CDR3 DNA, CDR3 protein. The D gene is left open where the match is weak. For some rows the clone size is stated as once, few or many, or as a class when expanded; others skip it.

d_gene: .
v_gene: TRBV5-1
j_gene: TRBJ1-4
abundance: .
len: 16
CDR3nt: TGCGCCAGCAGCTTGGACCCCACAAGAGTTAATGAAAAACTGTTTTTT
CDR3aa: CASSLDPTRVNEKLFF

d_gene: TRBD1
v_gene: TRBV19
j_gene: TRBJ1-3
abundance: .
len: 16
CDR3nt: TGTGCCAGTAGTCCGGGAGACAGGGGAGGTGGAAACACCATATATTTT
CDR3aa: CASSPGDRGGGNTIYF

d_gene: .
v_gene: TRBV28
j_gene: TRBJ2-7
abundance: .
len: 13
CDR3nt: TGTGCCACGTTCGACGGGAGAAGATACGAGCAGTACTTC
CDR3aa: CATFDGRRYEQYF

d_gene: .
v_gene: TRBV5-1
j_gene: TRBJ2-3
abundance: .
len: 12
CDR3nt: TGCGCCAGCAGCTTGTCAGCAGATACGCAGTATTTT
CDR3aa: CASSLSADTQYF

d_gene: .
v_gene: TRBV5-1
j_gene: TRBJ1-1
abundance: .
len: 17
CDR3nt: TGCGCCAGCAGCAGAGAGCCCACCCCTCCAATGAACACTGAAGCTTTCTTT
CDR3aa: CASSREPTPPMNTEAFF

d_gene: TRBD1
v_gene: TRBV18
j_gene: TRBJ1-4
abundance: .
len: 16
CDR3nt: TGTGCCAGCTCACCTTGGACCGGGACAGTGAATGAAAAACTGTTTTTT
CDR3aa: CASSPWTGTVNEKLFF

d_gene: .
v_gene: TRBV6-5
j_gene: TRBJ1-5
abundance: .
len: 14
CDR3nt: TGTGCCAGCGCCCAAGCCCAGGGACGTCAGCCCCAGCATTTT
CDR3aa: CASAQAQGRQPQHF

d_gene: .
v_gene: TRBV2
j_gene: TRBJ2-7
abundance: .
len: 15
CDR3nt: TGTGCCAGCAGAGACTCCTACGCAGCACGGGATGAGCAGTACTTC
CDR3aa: CASRDSYAARDEQYF

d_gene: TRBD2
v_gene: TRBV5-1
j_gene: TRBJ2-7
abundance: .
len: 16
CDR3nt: TGCGCCAGCAGCCCATCACTAGCGGTAACCCCCTACGAGCAGTACTTC
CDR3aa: CASSPSLAVTPYEQYF

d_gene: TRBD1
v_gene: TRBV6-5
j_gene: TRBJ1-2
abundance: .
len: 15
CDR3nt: TGTGCCAGCAGTTACGGGAGGGGGCGAAGGGATGGCTACACCTTC
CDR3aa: CASSYGRGRRDGYTF

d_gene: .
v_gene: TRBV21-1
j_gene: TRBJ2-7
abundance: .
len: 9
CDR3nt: TGTGCCAGCAGCAACGAGCAGTACTTC
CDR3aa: CASSNEQYF

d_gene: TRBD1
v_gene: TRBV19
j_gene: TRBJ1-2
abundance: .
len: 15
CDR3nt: TGTGCCAGTAGTATAGGGGACAGGGACTGGCTCGGCTACACCTTC
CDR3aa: CASSIGDRDWLGYTF

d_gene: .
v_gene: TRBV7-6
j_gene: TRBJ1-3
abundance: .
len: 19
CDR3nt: TGTGCCAGCAGCTTATCGTCCTCAGGGAGGCCGGGGGTCGGAAACACCATATATTTT
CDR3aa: CASSLSSSGRPGVGNTIYF

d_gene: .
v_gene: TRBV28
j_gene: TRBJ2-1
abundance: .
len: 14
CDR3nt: TGTGCCAGCAGTTTTATCCGGGGCTACAATGAGCAGTTCTTC
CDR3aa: CASSFIRGYNEQFF

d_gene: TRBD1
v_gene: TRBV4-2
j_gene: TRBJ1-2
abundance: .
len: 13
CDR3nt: TGTGCCAGCAGGGAACCGGACAGGTATGGCTACACCTTC
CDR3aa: CASREPDRYGYTF

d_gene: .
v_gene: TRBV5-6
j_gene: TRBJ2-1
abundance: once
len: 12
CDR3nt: TGTGCCAGCAGCTTGAACTGGAATGAGCAGTTCTTC
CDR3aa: CASSLNWNEQFF

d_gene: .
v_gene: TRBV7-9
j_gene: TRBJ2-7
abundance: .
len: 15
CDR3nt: TGTGCCAGCAGCTTAGGTCTGGGACGGGTCGACGAGCAGTACTTC
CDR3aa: CASSLGLGRVDEQYF

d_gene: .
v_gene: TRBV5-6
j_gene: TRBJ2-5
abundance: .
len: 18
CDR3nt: TGTGCCAGCAGCTTGGCCCGGGGGTTTGGCTTAAGACAAGAGACCCAGTACTTC
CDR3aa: CASSLARGFGLRQETQYF

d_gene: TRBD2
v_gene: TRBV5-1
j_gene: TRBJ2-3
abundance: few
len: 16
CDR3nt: TGCGCCAGCAGCTCGGGACTAGCACCAGAGACAGATACGCAGTATTTT
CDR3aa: CASSSGLAPETDTQYF

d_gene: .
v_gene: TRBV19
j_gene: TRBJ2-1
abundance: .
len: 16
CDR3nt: TGTGCCAGTAGCCGAACCTCCGGGACGGACCTTAATGAGCAGTTCTTC
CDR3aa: CASSRTSGTDLNEQFF

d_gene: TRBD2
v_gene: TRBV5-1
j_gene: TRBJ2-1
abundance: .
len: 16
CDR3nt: TGCGCCAGCAGCTTGGGTTCGGGAGGGTCCTACAATGAGCAGTTCTTC
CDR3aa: CASSLGSGGSYNEQFF

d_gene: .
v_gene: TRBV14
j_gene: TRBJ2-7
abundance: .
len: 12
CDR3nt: TGTGCCAGCAGCTTGGGGGCGCCCGAGCAGTACTTC
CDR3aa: CASSLGAPEQYF

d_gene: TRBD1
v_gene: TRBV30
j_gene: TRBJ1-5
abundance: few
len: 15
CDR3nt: TGTGCCTGGAGTAGTGGGGGGGACAGGGGACAGCCCCAGCATTTT
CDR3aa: CAWSSGGDRGQPQHF

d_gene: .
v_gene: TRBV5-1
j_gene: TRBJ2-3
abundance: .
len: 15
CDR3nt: TGCGCCAGCGGGGGGGCCCCGGATGGCACAGATACGCAGTATTTT
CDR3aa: CASGGAPDGTDTQYF

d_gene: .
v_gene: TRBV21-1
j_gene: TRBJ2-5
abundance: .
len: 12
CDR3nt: TGTGCCAGCAGCAAGAAGGGGGAGACCCAGTACTTC
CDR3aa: CASSKKGETQYF

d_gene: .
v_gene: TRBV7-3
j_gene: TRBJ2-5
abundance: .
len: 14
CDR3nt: TGTGCCAGCAGCTTATATGGGGGCCAAGAGACCCAGTACTTC
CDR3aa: CASSLYGGQETQYF

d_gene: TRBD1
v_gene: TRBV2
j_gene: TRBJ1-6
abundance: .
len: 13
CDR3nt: TGTGCCAGCAGGGGACAGGGTTTGTCACCCCTCCACTTT
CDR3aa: CASRGQGLSPLHF

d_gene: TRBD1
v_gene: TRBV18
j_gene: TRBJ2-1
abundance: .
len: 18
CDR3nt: TGTGCCAGCTCACCCAGCCGACTCGCGACAGGGGACCACAATGAGCAGTTCTTC
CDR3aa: CASSPSRLATGDHNEQFF

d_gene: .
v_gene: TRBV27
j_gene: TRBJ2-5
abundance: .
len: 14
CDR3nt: TGTGCCAGCAGTTTATGGCAGGGATGGGAGACCCAGTACTTC
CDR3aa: CASSLWQGWETQYF

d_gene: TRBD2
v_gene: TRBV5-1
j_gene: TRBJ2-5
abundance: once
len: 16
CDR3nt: TGCGCCAGCAGCTTGGAGGCTAGCGGGAACCAAGAGACCCAGTACTTC
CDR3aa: CASSLEASGNQETQYF

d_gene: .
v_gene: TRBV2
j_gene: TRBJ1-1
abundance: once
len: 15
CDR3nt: TGTGCCACATTCGGGGCGGGGGGCCGGAACACTGAAGCTTTCTTT
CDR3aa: CATFGAGGRNTEAFF

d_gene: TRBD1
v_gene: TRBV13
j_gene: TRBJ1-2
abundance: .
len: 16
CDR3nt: TGTGCCAGCAGCTTGAAATTGACAGGGGAAGGATATGGCTACACCTTC
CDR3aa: CASSLKLTGEGYGYTF

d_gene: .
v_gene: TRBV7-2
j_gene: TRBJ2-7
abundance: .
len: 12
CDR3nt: TGTGCCAGCGGCAGGGAGTCCTACGAGCAGTACTTC
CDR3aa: CASGRESYEQYF

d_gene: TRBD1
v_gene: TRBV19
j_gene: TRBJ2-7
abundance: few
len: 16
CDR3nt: TGTGCCAGTAGTAGCGCTTCGGGACAGGTATACTACGAGCAGTACTTC
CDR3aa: CASSSASGQVYYEQYF

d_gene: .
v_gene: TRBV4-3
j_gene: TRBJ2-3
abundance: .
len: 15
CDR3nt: TGCGCCAGCAGCCCCTTAGCGGTAGGCACAGATACGCAGTATTTT
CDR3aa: CASSPLAVGTDTQYF

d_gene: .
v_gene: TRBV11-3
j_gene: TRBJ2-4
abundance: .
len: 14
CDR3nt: TGTGCCAGCAGCCCCGGGGGCACTCCTTATTTTCAGTACTTC
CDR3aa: CASSPGGTPYFQYF

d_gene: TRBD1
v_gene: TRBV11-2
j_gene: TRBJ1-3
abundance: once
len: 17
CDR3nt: TGTGCCAGCAGCTTAGCTGGGTCAGGGGGCAGTGGAAACACCATATATTTT
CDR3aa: CASSLAGSGGSGNTIYF

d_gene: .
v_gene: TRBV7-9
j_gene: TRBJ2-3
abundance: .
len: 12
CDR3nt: TGTGCCAGCAGCTCCCTGACAGATACGCAGTATTTT
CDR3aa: CASSSLTDTQYF

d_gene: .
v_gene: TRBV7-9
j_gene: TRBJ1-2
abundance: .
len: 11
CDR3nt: TGTGCCAGCAGCTTAAATGGCGGCTACACCTTC
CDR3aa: CASSLNGGYTF

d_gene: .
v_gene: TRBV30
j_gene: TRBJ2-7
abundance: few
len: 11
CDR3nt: TGTGCCTGGAGTCCCGCCTACGAGCAGTACTTC
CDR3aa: CAWSPAYEQYF

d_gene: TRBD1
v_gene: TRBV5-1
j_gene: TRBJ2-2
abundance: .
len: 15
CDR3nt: TGCGCCAGCAGCATGGGACAGGCGAACACCGGGGAGCTGTTTTTT
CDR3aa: CASSMGQANTGELFF

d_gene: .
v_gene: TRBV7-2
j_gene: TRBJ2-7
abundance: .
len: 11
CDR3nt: TGTGCCAGCAGCATCAGCTACGAGCAGTACTTC
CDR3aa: CASSISYEQYF

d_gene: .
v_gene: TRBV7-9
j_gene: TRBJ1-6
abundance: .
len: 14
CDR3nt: TGTGCCAGCAGCTTAGGGGCGTATAATTCACCCCTCCACTTT
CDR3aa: CASSLGAYNSPLHF

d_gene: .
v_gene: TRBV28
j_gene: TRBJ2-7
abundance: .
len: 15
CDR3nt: TGTGCCAGCAGTTCGTCTAGGGGGGCTATCTACGAGCAGTACTTC
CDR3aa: CASSSSRGAIYEQYF

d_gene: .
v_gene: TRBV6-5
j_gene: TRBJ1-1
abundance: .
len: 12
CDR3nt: TGTGCCAGCAGCCCGGGACGGAATCAAGCTTTCTTT
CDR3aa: CASSPGRNQAFF

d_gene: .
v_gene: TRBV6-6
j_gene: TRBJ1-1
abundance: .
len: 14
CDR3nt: TGTGCCAGTGCTGATTGGCTGATGAACACTGAAGCTTTCTTT
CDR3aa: CASADWLMNTEAFF

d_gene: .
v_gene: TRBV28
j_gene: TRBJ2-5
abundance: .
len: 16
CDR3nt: TGTGCCAGCAGTTTAAGGTCAGCTCAGGTCCAAGAGACCCAGTACTTC
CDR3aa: CASSLRSAQVQETQYF

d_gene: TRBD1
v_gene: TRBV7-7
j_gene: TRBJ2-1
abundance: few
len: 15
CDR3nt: TGTGCTAGCAGCTCCATCGAGGGGGCAAACAATGAGCAGTTCTTC
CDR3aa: CASSSIEGANNEQFF

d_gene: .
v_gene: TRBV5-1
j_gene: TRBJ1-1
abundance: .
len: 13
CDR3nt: TGCGCCAGCAGCTTGAGTAAGGGCACTGAAGCTTTCTTT
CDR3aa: CASSLSKGTEAFF

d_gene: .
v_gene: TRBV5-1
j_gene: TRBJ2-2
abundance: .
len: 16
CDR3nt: TGCGCCAGCAGCTTGGTTGGGGGCCCGAACACCGGGGAGCTGTTTTTT
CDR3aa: CASSLVGGPNTGELFF

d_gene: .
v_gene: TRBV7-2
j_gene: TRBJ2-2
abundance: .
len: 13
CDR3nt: TGTGCCAGCAGCTTATCCAACACCGGGGAGCTGTTTTTT
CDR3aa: CASSLSNTGELFF

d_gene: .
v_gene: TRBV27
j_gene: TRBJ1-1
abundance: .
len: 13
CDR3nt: TGTGCCAGCAGTTTGCTGGGGGCATCTTGGGCTTTCTTT
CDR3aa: CASSLLGASWAFF

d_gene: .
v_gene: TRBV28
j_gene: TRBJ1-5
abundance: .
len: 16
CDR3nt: TGTGCCAGCAGTTTGCTCTCTTGGGAGGGCAATCAGCCCCAGCATTTT
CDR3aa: CASSLLSWEGNQPQHF

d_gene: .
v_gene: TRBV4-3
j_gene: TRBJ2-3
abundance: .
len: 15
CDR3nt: TGCGCCAGCAGCCAATCACGTGGGATCACAGATACGCAGTATTTT
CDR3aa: CASSQSRGITDTQYF

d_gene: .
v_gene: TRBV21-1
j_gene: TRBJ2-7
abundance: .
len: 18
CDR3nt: TGTGCCAGCAGCAAACCCCGACGCGGATTCAGCGATGGAAGGGAGCAGTACTTC
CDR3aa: CASSKPRRGFSDGREQYF